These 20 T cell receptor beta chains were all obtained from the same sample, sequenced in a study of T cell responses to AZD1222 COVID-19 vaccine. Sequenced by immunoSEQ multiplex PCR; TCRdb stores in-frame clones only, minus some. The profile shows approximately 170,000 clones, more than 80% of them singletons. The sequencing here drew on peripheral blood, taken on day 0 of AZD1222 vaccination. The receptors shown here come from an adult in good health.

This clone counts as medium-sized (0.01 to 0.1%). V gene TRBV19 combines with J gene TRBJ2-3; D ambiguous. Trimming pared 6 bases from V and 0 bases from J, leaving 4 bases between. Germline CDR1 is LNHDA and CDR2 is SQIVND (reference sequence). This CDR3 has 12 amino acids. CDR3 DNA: TGTGCCAGTAGGCAAAGCACAGATACGCAGTATTTT. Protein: CASRQSTDTQYF.

CDR3 in amino acids: CASSLASPGELFF. CDR3 sequence (DNA): TGTGCCAGCAGTTTAGCTAGCCCCGGGGAGCTGTTTTTT. The rearrangement links TRBV12-3 or TRBV12-4 to TRBJ2-2; D uncertain. The V end was cut by 0 bases, the J end by 6 bases, with 5 bases between. The CDR3 has 13 amino acids.

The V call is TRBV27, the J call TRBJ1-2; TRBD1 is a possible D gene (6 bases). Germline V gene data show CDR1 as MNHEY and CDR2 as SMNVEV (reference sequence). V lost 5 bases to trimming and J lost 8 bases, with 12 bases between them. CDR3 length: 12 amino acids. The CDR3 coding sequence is TGTGCCAGCAGTCTGACAGGCGCCGGCTACACCTTC. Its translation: CASSLTGAGYTF.

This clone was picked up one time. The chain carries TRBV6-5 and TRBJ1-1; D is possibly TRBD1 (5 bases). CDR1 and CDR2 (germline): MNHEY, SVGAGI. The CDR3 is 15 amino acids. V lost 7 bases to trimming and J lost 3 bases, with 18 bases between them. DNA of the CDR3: TGTGCCAGCACCCGGGACGTTGTTGGGTACACTGAAGCTTTCTTT. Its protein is CASTRDVVGYTEAFF.

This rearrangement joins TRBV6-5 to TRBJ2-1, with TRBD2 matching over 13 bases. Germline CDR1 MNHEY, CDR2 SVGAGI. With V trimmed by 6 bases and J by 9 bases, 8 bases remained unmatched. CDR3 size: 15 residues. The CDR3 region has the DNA TGTGCCAGCAGACCACTAGCGGGGGGGTTGACTGAGCAGTTCTTC. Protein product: CASRPLAGGLTEQFF.

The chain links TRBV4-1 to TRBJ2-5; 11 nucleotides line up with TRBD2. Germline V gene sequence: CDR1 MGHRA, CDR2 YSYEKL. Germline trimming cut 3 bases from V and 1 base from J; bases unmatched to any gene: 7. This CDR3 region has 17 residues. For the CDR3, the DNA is TGCGCCAGCAGCCAGGCCCCTAGCGGGGGGCGCCAAGAGACCCAGTACTTC. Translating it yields CASSQAPSGGRQETQYF.

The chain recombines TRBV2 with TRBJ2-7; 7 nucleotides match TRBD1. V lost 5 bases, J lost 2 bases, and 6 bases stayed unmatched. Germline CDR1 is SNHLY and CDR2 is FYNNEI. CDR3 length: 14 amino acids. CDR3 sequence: CASSLETGAYEQYV. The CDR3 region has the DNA TGTGCCAGCAGTCTAGAAACAGGGGCCTACGAGCAGTACGTC.

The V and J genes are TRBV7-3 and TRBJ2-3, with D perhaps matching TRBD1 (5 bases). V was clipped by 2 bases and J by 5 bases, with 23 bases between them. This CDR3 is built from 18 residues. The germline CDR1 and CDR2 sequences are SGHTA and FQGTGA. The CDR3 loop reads CASSLLGQQAVQGDTQYF. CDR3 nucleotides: TGTGCCAGCAGCTTATTAGGCCAGCAAGCAGTTCAGGGAGATACGCAGTATTTT.

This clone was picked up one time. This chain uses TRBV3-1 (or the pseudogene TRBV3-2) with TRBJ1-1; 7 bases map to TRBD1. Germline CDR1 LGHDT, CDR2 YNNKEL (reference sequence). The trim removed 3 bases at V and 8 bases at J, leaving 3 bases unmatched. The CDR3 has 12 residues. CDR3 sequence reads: CASSHGTDEAFF. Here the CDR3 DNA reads TGTGCCAGCAGCCATGGGACAGACGAAGCTTTCTTT.

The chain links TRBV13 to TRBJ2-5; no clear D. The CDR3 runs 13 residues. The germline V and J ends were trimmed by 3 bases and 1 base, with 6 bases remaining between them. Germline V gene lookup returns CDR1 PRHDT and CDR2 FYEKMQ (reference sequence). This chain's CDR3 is CASSFPSQETQYF. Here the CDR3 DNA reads TGTGCCAGCAGCTTTCCTAGCCAAGAGACCCAGTACTTC.

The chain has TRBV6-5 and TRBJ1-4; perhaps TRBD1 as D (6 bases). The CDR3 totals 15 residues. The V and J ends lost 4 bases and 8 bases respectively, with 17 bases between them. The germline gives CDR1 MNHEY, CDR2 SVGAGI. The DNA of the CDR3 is TGTGCCAGCAGTTCCTCGGGGGGGGCTCGAGAAAAACTGTTTTTT. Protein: CASSSSGGAREKLFF.

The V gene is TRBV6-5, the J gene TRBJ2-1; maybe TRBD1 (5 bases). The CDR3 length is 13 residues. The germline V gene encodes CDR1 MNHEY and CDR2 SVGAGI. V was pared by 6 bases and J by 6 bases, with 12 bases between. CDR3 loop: CASRDSPTNEQFF. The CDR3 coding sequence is TGTGCCAGCAGAGACAGCCCGACCAATGAGCAGTTCTTC.

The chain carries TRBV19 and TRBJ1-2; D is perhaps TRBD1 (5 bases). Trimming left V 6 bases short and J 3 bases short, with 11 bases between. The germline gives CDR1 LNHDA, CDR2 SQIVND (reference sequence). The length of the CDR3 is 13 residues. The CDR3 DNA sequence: TGTGCCAGTAGCCCGGACATAGACTATGGCTACACCTTC. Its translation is CASSPDIDYGYTF.

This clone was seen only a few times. The chain's CDR3 is CASSRSRGNQPQHF. CDR3 bases: TGTGCCAGCAGTCGCAGTCGGGGCAATCAGCCCCAGCATTTT. The V call is TRBV2, the J call TRBJ1-5; no definite D call. The germline V gene encodes CDR1 SNHLY and CDR2 FYNNEI. V lost 5 bases and J lost 2, with 10 bases in between. The CDR3 covers 14 residues.

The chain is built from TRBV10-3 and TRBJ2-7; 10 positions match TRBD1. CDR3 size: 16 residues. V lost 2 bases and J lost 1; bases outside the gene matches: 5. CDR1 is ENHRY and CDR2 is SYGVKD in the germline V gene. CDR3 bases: TGTGCCATCAGTGAGCCCCGGGACAGGGGTTCCTACGAGCAGTACTTC. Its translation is CAISEPRDRGSYEQYF.

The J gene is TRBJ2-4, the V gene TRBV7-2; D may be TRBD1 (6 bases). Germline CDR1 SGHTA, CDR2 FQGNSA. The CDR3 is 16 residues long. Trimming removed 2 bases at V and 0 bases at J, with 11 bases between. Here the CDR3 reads CASSLWAGVAKNIQYF. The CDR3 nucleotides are TGTGCCAGCAGCTTATGGGCAGGGGTAGCCAAAAACATTCAGTACTTC.

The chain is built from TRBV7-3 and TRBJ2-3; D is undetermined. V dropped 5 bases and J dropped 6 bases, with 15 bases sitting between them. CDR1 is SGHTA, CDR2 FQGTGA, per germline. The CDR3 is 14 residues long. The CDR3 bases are TGTGCCAGCAGCCTGGCAGCCCGAAGGGATACGCAGTATTTT. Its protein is CASSLAARRDTQYF.

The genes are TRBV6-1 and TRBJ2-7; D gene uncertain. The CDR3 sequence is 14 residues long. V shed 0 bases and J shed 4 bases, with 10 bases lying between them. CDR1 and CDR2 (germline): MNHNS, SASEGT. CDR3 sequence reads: CASSEALPRYEQYV. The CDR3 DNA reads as TGTGCCAGCAGTGAAGCGCTTCCACGGTACGAGCAGTACGTC.

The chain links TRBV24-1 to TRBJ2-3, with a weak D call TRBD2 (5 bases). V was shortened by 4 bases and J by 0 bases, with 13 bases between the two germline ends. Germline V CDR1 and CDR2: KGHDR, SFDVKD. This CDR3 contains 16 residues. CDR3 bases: TGTGCCACCAGTGACTCCCGACGGGGAAGCACAGATACGCAGTATTTT. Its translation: CATSDSRRGSTDTQYF.

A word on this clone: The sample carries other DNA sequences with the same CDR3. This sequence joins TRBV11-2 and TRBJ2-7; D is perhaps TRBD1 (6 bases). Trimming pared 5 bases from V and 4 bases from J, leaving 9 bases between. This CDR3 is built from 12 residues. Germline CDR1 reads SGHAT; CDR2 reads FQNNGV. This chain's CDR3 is CASSLQGYEQYF. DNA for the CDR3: TGTGCCAGCAGCCTACAGGGTTACGAGCAGTACTTC. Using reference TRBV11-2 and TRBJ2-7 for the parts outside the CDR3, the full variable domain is EAGVAQSPRYKIIEKRQSVAFWCNPISGHATLYWYQQILGQGPKLLIQFQNNGVVDDSQLPKDRFSAERLKGVDSTLKIQPAKLEDSAVYLCASSLQGYEQYFGPGTRLTVT.